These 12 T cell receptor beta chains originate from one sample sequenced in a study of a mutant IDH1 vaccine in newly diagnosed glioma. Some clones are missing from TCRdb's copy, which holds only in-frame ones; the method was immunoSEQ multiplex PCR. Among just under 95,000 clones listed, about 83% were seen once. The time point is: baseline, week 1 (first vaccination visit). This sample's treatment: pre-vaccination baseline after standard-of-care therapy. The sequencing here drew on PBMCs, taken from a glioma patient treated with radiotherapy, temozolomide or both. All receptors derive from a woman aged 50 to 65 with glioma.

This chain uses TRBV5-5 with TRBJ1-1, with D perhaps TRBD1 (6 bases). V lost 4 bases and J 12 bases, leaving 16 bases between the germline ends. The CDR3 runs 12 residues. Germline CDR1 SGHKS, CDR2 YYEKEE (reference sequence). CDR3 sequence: CASSVQGFGTFF. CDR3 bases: TGTGCCAGCAGCGTCCAGGGGTTCGGGACTTTCTTT.

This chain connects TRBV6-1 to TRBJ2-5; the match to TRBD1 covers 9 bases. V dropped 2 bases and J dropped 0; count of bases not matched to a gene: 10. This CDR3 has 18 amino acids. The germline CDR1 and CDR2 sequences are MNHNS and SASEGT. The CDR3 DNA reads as TGTGCCAGCAGTGAACTCGACCTGGGGGACAGGGACCAAGAGACCCAGTACTTC. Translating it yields CASSELDLGDRDQETQYF.

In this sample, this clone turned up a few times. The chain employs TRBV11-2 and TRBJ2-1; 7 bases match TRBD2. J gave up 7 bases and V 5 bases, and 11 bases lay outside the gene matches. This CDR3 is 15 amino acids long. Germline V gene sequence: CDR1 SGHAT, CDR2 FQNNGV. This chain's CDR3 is CASSPAGVGSNEQFF. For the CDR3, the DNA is TGTGCCAGCAGCCCCGCGGGGGTGGGGTCGAATGAGCAGTTCTTC.

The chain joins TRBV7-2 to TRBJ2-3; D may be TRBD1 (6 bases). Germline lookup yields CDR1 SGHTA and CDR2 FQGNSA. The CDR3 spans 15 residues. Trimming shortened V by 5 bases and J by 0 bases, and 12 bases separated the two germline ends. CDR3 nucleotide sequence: TGTGCCAGCAGCACGACCAGGGGAAGCACAGATACGCAGTATTTT. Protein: CASSTTRGSTDTQYF.

The CDR3 nucleotides are TGTGCCAGCAGTGATTCGACAGCTATTAATTCACCCCTCCACTTT. Translated: CASSDSTAINSPLHF. V usage is TRBV6-1 and J usage is TRBJ1-6; tentative D call: TRBD1 (5 bases). V dropped 3 bases and J dropped 6 bases, with 12 bases sitting between them. Germline values: CDR1 MNHNS, CDR2 SASEGT. This CDR3 has 15 residues.

CDR3 DNA sequence: TGTGCCAGCAGCTCCGGACAGGGAGCAGCACCCCTCCACTTT. Its translation is CASSSGQGAAPLHF. The chain has TRBV5-6 and TRBJ1-6; 8 positions match TRBD1. The ends lost 3 bases at V and 11 bases at J; junction bases unmatched: 7. Looked up from germline, CDR1 is SGHDT and CDR2 is YYEEEE. This CDR3 is 14 amino acids long.

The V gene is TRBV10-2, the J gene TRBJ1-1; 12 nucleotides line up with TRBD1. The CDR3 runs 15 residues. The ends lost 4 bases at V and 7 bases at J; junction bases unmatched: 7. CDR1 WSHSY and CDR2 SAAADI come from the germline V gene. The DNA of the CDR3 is TGCGCCAGCAGTGGAGGGACAGGGGGCTTCGGTGAAGCTTTCTTT. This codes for CASSGGTGGFGEAFF.

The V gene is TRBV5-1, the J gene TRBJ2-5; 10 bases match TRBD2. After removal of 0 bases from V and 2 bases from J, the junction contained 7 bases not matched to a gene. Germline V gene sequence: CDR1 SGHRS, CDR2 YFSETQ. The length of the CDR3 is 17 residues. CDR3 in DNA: TGCGCCAGCAGCTTGGAAGGATGGACTAGCGGACAAGAGACCCAGTACTTC. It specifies CASSLEGWTSGQETQYF.

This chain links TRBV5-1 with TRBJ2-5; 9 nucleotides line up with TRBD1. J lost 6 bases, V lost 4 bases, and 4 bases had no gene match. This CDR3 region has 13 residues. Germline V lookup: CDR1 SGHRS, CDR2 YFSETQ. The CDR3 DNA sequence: TGCGCCAGCAGCGGGACAGGGCAGCAGACCCAGTACTTC. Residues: CASSGTGQQTQYF.

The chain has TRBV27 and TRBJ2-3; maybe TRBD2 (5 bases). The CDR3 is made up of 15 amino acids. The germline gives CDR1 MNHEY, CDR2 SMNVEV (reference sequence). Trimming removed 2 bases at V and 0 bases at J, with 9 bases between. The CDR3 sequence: CASSLEGRSTDTQYF. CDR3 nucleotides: TGTGCCAGCAGTTTAGAGGGAAGGAGCACAGATACGCAGTATTTT.

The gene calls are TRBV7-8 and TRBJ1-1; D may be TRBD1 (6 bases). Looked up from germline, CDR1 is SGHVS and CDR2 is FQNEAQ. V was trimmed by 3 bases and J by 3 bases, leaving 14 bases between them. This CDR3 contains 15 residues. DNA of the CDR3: TGTGCCAGCAGCTTGACAGGTCCGGCGGACACTGAAGCTTTCTTT. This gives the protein CASSLTGPADTEAFF.

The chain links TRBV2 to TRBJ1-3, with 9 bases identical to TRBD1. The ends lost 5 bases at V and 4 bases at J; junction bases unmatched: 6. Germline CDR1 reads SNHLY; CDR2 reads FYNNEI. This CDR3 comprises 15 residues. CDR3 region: CASSPQGQGGNTIYF. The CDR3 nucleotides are TGTGCCAGCAGTCCCCAGGGACAGGGAGGAAACACCATATATTTT.